This paragraph covers one T cell receptor (beta chain) sequence. This clonotype was seen a handful of times. What antigen it recognizes has not been identified. No base qualities exist here, and no much larger clone lies one base off it. The data are from a study of identical twins (dated by TCRdb to the mid-2010s). For the wider study: TCR alpha and beta repertoires from monozygotic twins, unrelated adults of various ages and cord blood were deep-sequenced to test whether fetal clonotypes persist. Replicate twin experiments were performed at different times using different library preparation protocols to rule out contamination.

Every donor in the study was a healthy Caucasian. Three pairs of female monozygotic twins, all aged roughly 18 to 30 years, made up the twin cohort. CD4+ and CD8+ T cell populations were isolated with positive isolation kits from Invitrogen. The CDR3 runs 13 amino acids, cysteine and phenylalanine included. The DNA shown is the 39-base CDR3, in frame from base 1. The germline V gene supplies CDR1 ENHRY and CDR2 SYGVKD. V is reduced by 11 bases and J by 1 base, leaving a spacing of 14 bases between them. On the study overall, not on this receptor specifically: Fewer insertions were carried by abundant cord blood beta clonotypes, a similar but weaker trend appeared in young adult naive repertoires, and no such trend appeared in memory repertoires. In beta out-of-frame sequences, excess twin sharing was weaker, because having fewer shared sequences lowered the signal-to-noise ratio. Because the same donors could not be followed over many years, conclusions were based on cross-sectional statistical analysis. Out-of-frame TCR alpha sequences shared between twins showed an excess of low generation-probability sequences compared with coincidental sharing between unrelated individuals. Invariant T cells such as MAIT and iNKT could partly confound zero-insertion analyses, though diverse VJ usage argued against this for most clonotypes. In monozygotic twins, recombination models systematically underestimated out-of-frame TCR alpha sharing, but the models matched the sharing seen between unrelated individuals.

The library was produced with 5' RACE. Sequencing was performed on an Illumina HiSeq 2000. A universal primer binding site was added through template switching, and the final cDNA carried a unique molecular identifier so that TCR cDNA molecules could be counted accurately. Specific primers in the conserved constant-segment region were used to synthesize first-strand cDNA for TCR alpha and beta chains. Each cDNA library was double barcoded, with a SMART-Mk sample barcode plus Illumina barcodes, to control for contamination. TruSeq adapter sequences along with Illumina sample barcodes were introduced in two successive PCR steps. Sequencing of the TCR alpha and beta cDNA libraries was done on the Illumina HiSeq platform using custom primers. The paper's data handling went like this. MiGEC was used to process raw reads and extract unique molecular identifiers, and MiXCR was used to find CDR3 positions. For each individual, recombination models were inferred using an EM algorithm with the repgenHMM and IGoR tools. The analysis of shared clonotypes was done with the tcR package in R, with sharing normalized by the product of cloneset sizes. To study raw recombination without the effects of thymic and clonal selection, out-of-frame nonproductive sequences were analyzed. The public reads were reanalyzed by TCRdb: fastp trimming at Q25, MiXCR alignment, in-frame beta chains only. A single entry per CDR3 protein holds the most common genes and DNA from its merged rows. Here the V and J calls rest on TCRdb's processing, not on the authors' analysis. The sample table lists 430,000 or so distinct CDR3 sequences, roughly 26% of them with a count of one. Around 3% of the sample comes from the top ten.

These data were also filed under a second study, of T cells expressing NK-cell markers. That second report states: About eight donors provided sorted CD3+CD56+NKG2C+, CD3+CD56+NKG2C- and CD3+CD56-NKG2C+ T-cell subsets, whose TCR beta-chain repertoires were profiled. Among the eight sequenced donors, only one was HCMV-seronegative, while the other seven were HCMV-seropositive. In several experiments an anti-gammadeltaTCR antibody was added to restrict sorting to alphabetaTCR-expressing T cells. For 6 or 7 donors, the dominant CD3+CD56+NKG2C+ clonotypes were among the top 10 CD8+ clonotypes and accounted for about 1.0-7.0% of CD8+ T cells. Those dominant clonotypes were again the most abundant among CD3+CD56-NKG2C+ cells in a handful of donors, at about 28.3-60.1%. Whether the expanded NKG2C-expressing T cell clones were specific for HCMV antigens was left unclear. All eight donors whose samples were sequenced were randomly selected healthy volunteers, three of them men and five women. HCMV-specific IgG was detected in serum with a commercial ELISA kit to determine HCMV serostatus. MIGEC handled demultiplexing of the reads and grouping by UMI, while MiTCR was used to assemble and quantify clonotypes. To exclude erroneous sequences, any TCR cDNA sequence not supported by at least two reads was discarded. The tcR package was used for downstream repertoire analysis, with clonotypes matched between fractions based on CDR3 nucleotide sequence plus V segment. Antigen specificity was annotated against VDJdb with VDJmatch, allowing one amino acid substitution in CDR3.

The sequence links TRBV10-3 to TRBJ1-1, with an unclear D gene assignment. Sequencing was performed on CD4+ T cells sorted from blood. The clonotype was recovered from a woman in her late teens or twenties in good health. The DNA sequence is TGTGCCGCGACGGTTGGTCCGAACACTGAAGCTTTCTTT. It specifies CAATVGPNTEAFF.